Listed below are T cell receptor beta chains from one sample, sequenced in a study of Graves' ophthalmopathy and Graves' hyperthyroidism. TCRdb analysed the multiplex PCR reads with MiXCR anew, one entry per CDR3 protein. This sample has under 350,000 distinct CDR3 sequences, with roughly 15% found just once. Material for sequencing was peripheral blood. These receptors originate from an adult man with Graves' ophthalmopathy. Both conserved end residues are part of each CDR3. D genes are given only for firm matches. Size is omitted from some rows. Given values are once, few, many or a class for expanded clones.

d_gene	v_gene	abundance	j_gene	CDR3nt	CDR3aa
-	TRBV29-1	many	TRBJ1-2	TGCAGCGTAGATGAAGGGTACTATGGCTACACCTTC	CSVDEGYYGYTF
TRBD1	TRBV2	many	TRBJ2-5	TGTGCCAGCAGCGTTGACAGGGCCGAGACCCAGTACTTC	CASSVDRAETQYF
TRBD1	TRBV6-1	many	TRBJ2-5	TGTGCCAGCACTGACTACAGGGGCCAAGAGACCCAGTACTTC	CASTDYRGQETQYF
-	TRBV30	-	TRBJ1-3	TGTGCCTGGAGTGTAGAGTTCCTCTCTGGAAACACCATATATTTT	CAWSVEFLSGNTIYF
-	TRBV27	-	TRBJ1-1	TGTGCCAGCAGTTCCTCCCGGGGAAGGAACACTGAAGCTTTCTTT	CASSSSRGRNTEAFF
-	TRBV24-1	many	TRBJ1-5	TGTGCCACTTCAAGGGATAGCAATCAGCCCCAGCATTTT	CATSRDSNQPQHF
-	TRBV4-2	-	TRBJ2-7	TGTGCCAGCAGCCAAGACCCCGGACGCGGCGGCGAGCAGTACTTC	CASSQDPGRGGEQYF
TRBD1	TRBV11-2	many	TRBJ1-2	TGTGCCAGCAGCTTGGGGGACAGAATCTACGGCTACACCTTC	CASSLGDRIYGYTF
TRBD1	TRBV11-1	many	TRBJ2-7	TGTGCCAGCACCGACAGGGGGAACTCCTACGAGCAGTACTTC	CASTDRGNSYEQYF
-	TRBV7-8	many	TRBJ1-5	TGTGCCAGCAGCCCGAGTTATCAGCCCCAGCATTTT	CASSPSYQPQHF
TRBD1	TRBV20-1	-	TRBJ1-5	TGCAGCGTCGGTGGACAGGGCAATCAGCCCCAGCATTTT	CSVGGQGNQPQHF
-	TRBV10-3	many	TRBJ2-5	TGTGCCATCAGTGCGCTAGGGGTTCAAGAGACCCAGTACTTC	CAISALGVQETQYF
-	TRBV3-1	many	TRBJ2-5	TGTGCCAGCAGCCAAGTGGGAGTTCAAGAGACCCAGTACTTC	CASSQVGVQETQYF
-	TRBV6-2/TRBV6-3	-	TRBJ2-2	TGTGCCACCGGACTGCGTCGGACCGGGGAGCTGTTTTTT	CATGLRRTGELFF
-	TRBV29-1	many	TRBJ1-1	TGCAGCGGCCGACAGGACCGGAACACTGAAGCTTTCTTT	CSGRQDRNTEAFF
TRBD2	TRBV27	-	TRBJ2-7	TGTGCCAGCAGTTTTATGGGTTCTGCGGGAGGATTTGACGAGCAGTACTTC	CASSFMGSAGGFDEQYF
TRBD2	TRBV6-1	many	TRBJ2-7	TGTGCCAGCAGTGAAGCGCGGGCTGGACTAGCTTCTCCCTACGAGCAGTACTTC	CASSEARAGLASPYEQYF
TRBD1	TRBV18	few	TRBJ2-6	TGTGCCAGCTCACCAGCGGGACAGGGTTACTCTGGGGCCAACGTCCTGACTTTC	CASSPAGQGYSGANVLTF
TRBD2	TRBV7-2	-	TRBJ2-7	TGTGCCAGCAGCTTATTTAGCGGGGGTATCGACGAGCAGTACTTC	CASSLFSGGIDEQYF
TRBD2	TRBV3-1	many	TRBJ2-5	TGTGCCAGCAGCCCCGGGACTAGCGGGAGGGCGTCTGCCCAGTACTTC	CASSPGTSGRASAQYF
-	TRBV15	-	TRBJ1-1	TGTGCCACCAGCAGAGACAGGGCTGGAGACACTGAAGCTTTCTTT	CATSRDRAGDTEAFF
-	TRBV6-2/TRBV6-3	many	TRBJ2-5	TGTGCCAGCAGTAGAGCGGACCCACAAGAGACCCAGTACTTC	CASSRADPQETQYF
TRBD1	TRBV3-1	few	TRBJ1-1	TGTGCCAGCAGCCACAGGGGGATCAACACTGAAGCTTTCTTT	CASSHRGINTEAFF
-	TRBV28	many	TRBJ1-1	TGTGCCAGCGGCGCCTCCAACGAGGACGTAAACACTGAAGCTTTCTTT	CASGASNEDVNTEAFF
TRBD1	TRBV2	-	TRBJ2-7	TGTGCCAGCAGACAGGGGACATGGGCCGAGCAGTACTTC	CASRQGTWAEQYF
-	TRBV28	many	TRBJ2-7	TGTGCCAGCAGTTACAGCGGAACCAACAACGAGCAGTACTTC	CASSYSGTNNEQYF
-	TRBV15	many	TRBJ2-4	TGTGCCACCAGCAGAGAGCGACTCGTCGCTGCCAAAAACATTCAGTACTTC	CATSRERLVAAKNIQYF
-	TRBV5-1	many	TRBJ1-1	TGCGCCAGCAAGGTGGGGGGCTCGACTGAAGCTTTCTTT	CASKVGGSTEAFF
-	TRBV5-6	many	TRBJ2-7	TGTGCCAGCAGCTGGGGACGAGGATCCTACGAGCAGTACTTC	CASSWGRGSYEQYF
TRBD1	TRBV18	-	TRBJ1-2	TGTGCCAGCTCGCCCGGACAGGGAATCTATGGCTACACCTTC	CASSPGQGIYGYTF
-	TRBV30	many	TRBJ1-1	TGTGCCTGGAGTGAAGGACGGTCAAATACTGAAGCTTTCTTT	CAWSEGRSNTEAFF
-	TRBV28	many	TRBJ2-5	TGTGCCAGCAGTTTTCGGGCCGGGACTTCCTTCCAAGAGACCCAGTACTTC	CASSFRAGTSFQETQYF
-	TRBV5-1	-	TRBJ1-1	TGCGCCAGCAGGTCCCTGGGACTGCACATGAACACTGAAGCTTTCTTT	CASRSLGLHMNTEAFF
TRBD1	TRBV19	many	TRBJ2-7	TGTGCCAGTAGGGCCGGGACAGCGACCTACGAGCAGTACTTC	CASRAGTATYEQYF
TRBD1	TRBV6-5	many	TRBJ2-7	TGTGCCAGCAGTTACCAGGGGGCGAACTACGAGCAGTACTTC	CASSYQGANYEQYF
-	TRBV11-1	many	TRBJ1-1	TGTGCCAGCAGCTTGGGGGCTAACACTGAAGCTTTCTTT	CASSLGANTEAFF
-	TRBV19	-	TRBJ2-2	TGTGCCAGTAGAACCAGGGTAGGGGCGAACACCGGGGAGCTGTTTTTT	CASRTRVGANTGELFF
-	TRBV19	many	TRBJ1-5	TGTGCCAGTAGTAGTCTGGGGGGGAATCAGCCCCAGCATTTT	CASSSLGGNQPQHF
TRBD2	TRBV5-1	many	TRBJ2-3	TGCGCCAGCAGCTTGGTACTAGCGGGAGGGCCATTGGATACGCAGTATTTT	CASSLVLAGGPLDTQYF
TRBD1	TRBV6-1	-	TRBJ2-4	TGTGCCAGCAGTGACGACAGGGGATTAAACATTCAGTACTTC	CASSDDRGLNIQYF
-	TRBV12-3/TRBV12-4	many	TRBJ2-2	TGTGCCAGCAGTTCCGGACAGAACACCGGGGAGCTGTTTTTT	CASSSGQNTGELFF
-	TRBV27	many	TRBJ2-7	TGTGCCAGCAGGGGGGGACTGTCCTACGAGCAGTACTTC	CASRGGLSYEQYF
TRBD2	TRBV20-1	many	TRBJ2-7	TGCAGTGCTAGAGAAGGGAGGGGCGAGCAGTACTTC	CSAREGRGEQYF
-	TRBV19	many	TRBJ2-6	TGTGCCAGTAGTCCAAGACAGAGTAACTCTGGGGCCAACGTCCTGACTTTC	CASSPRQSNSGANVLTF
-	TRBV20-1	many	TRBJ2-5	TGCAGTGCTAGAGGGGGCCACCAAGAGACCCAGTACTTC	CSARGGHQETQYF
-	TRBV6-1	many	TRBJ1-2	TGTGCCAGCAGTGACGGTGGCAGAACCTATGGCTACACCTTC	CASSDGGRTYGYTF
-	TRBV5-6	-	TRBJ2-7	TGTGCCAGATTCTGTGGACCCGAACCTGGGGACCCCCCCTACGAGCAGTACTTC	CARFCGPEPGDPPYEQYF
-	TRBV10-1	many	TRBJ1-1	TGCGCCAGCAGTGGGACGCCCGAGGGGACTGAAGCTTTCTTT	CASSGTPEGTEAFF
-	TRBV7-3	once	TRBJ1-5	TGTGCCAGCAGCTGCGGACACGTCAATCAGCCCCAGCATTTT	CASSCGHVNQPQHF
-	TRBV7-6	many	TRBJ1-2	TGTGCCAGCAGCTTAAGCCCGGGGGGGGGGAACCTCTATGGCTACACCTTC	CASSLSPGGGNLYGYTF
-	TRBV7-2	many	TRBJ2-7	TGTGCCAGCAGCTTAGCGGTAATGGGCGAGCAGTACTTC	CASSLAVMGEQYF
-	TRBV18	many	TRBJ2-7	TGTGCCAGCGCCTCGGAGAGCGAGCAGTACTTC	CASASESEQYF
TRBD2	TRBV10-3	-	TRBJ2-5	TGTGCCATCAGTACCTCCCTCATCGCGGGAGGGCAACAAGAGACCCAGTATTTC	CAISTSLIAGGQQETQYF